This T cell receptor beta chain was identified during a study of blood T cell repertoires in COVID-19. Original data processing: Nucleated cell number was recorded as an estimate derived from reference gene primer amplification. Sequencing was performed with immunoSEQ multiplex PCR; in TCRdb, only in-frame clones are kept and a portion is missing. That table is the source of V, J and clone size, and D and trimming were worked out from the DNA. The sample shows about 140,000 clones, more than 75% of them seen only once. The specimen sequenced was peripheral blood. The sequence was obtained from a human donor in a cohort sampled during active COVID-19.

CDR3 DNA sequence: TGTGCCAGCAGCCGTGCGTATAGCGGGACACAAGAGACCCAGTACTTC. This codes for CASSRAYSGTQETQYF. V and J are TRBV5-5 and TRBJ2-5, with 8 bases aligning to TRBD2. The CDR3 has 16 amino acids. V dropped 4 bases and J dropped 2; count of bases not matched to a gene: 10. Germline CDR1 reads SGHKS; CDR2 reads YYEKEE (reference sequence).